This is a list of T cell receptor beta chains from one sample in a study of CD8 T cells in Susac syndrome. TCRdb ran MiXCR on the immunoSEQ multiplex PCR reads and lists one entry per CDR3 protein. Of around 230,000 distinct CDR3 sequences in the sample, about 96% were seen once. The sequenced material came from CD4+ T cells from PBMCs. The origin of the receptors is a human donor with Susac syndrome. The CDR3 runs from the conserved cysteine through the conserved F or W. A D gene is named only where the DNA matches it firmly. Size tells how often a clone was seen (once, few, many) or the class of an expanded clone, and some rows leave it out.

d_call: -
v_call: TRBV12-3/TRBV12-4
clone_size: -
j_call: TRBJ1-1
cdr3_nt: TGTGCCAGCAAATCCCTGGTCATGAACACTGAAGCTTTCTTT
cdr3_aa: CASKSLVMNTEAFF

d_call: -
v_call: TRBV9
clone_size: -
j_call: TRBJ1-1
cdr3_nt: TGTGCCAGCAGCGTAGATGCCACGAGGACAACTACGTGGGGCACTGAAGCTTTCTTT
cdr3_aa: CASSVDATRTTTWGTEAFF

d_call: -
v_call: TRBV6-5
clone_size: -
j_call: TRBJ1-5
cdr3_nt: TGTGCCAGCAGTTACAGCCAGAATAGCAATCAGCCCCAGCATTTT
cdr3_aa: CASSYSQNSNQPQHF

d_call: TRBD1
v_call: TRBV27
clone_size: -
j_call: TRBJ1-1
cdr3_nt: TGTGCCAGCAGTTCCAAAGGACAGGGGGCGCGGTTGGAAGCTTTCTTT
cdr3_aa: CASSSKGQGARLEAFF

d_call: -
v_call: TRBV5-6
clone_size: -
j_call: TRBJ2-7
cdr3_nt: TGTGCCAGCAGCTTGCGAAGAGTGGCAATGGGTGAGCAGTACTTC
cdr3_aa: CASSLRRVAMGEQYF

d_call: -
v_call: TRBV6-5
clone_size: -
j_call: TRBJ2-2
cdr3_nt: TGTGCCAGCAGTCGGACACAGGTTCAGGAGCTGTTTTTT
cdr3_aa: CASSRTQVQELFF

d_call: -
v_call: TRBV2
clone_size: -
j_call: TRBJ1-1
cdr3_nt: TGTGCCAGCAGGGTACAGACGAACACTGAAGCTTTCTTT
cdr3_aa: CASRVQTNTEAFF

d_call: -
v_call: TRBV20-1
clone_size: -
j_call: TRBJ2-1
cdr3_nt: TGCAGTGCTGCCCCCGACTACAATGAGCAGTTCTTC
cdr3_aa: CSAAPDYNEQFF

d_call: -
v_call: TRBV14
clone_size: -
j_call: TRBJ2-7
cdr3_nt: TGTGCCAGCAATGGAGGGGGGTCCGAGCAGTACTTC
cdr3_aa: CASNGGGSEQYF

d_call: -
v_call: TRBV7-8
clone_size: -
j_call: TRBJ2-1
cdr3_nt: TGTGCCAGCAGCCCAGGGGGGAGGGACCAGTTCTTC
cdr3_aa: CASSPGGRDQFF

d_call: TRBD1
v_call: TRBV30
clone_size: once
j_call: TRBJ1-2
cdr3_nt: TGTGCCTGGAGTTTCGGCAGGGGGAACTATGGCTACACCTTC
cdr3_aa: CAWSFGRGNYGYTF

d_call: TRBD2
v_call: TRBV7-2
clone_size: -
j_call: TRBJ2-7
cdr3_nt: TGTGCCAGCAGCTTTCCGGGACTAGCAAACTACGAGCAGTACTTC
cdr3_aa: CASSFPGLANYEQYF

d_call: -
v_call: TRBV12-3/TRBV12-4
clone_size: -
j_call: TRBJ1-1
cdr3_nt: TGTGCCAGCAGTCCCGAGGGAATTAAAGCTTTCTTT
cdr3_aa: CASSPEGIKAFF

d_call: -
v_call: TRBV29-1
clone_size: -
j_call: TRBJ2-1
cdr3_nt: TGCAGCGTTCTCGTGGACGGGAGTCTCTACAATGAGCAGTTCTTC
cdr3_aa: CSVLVDGSLYNEQFF

d_call: -
v_call: TRBV13
clone_size: -
j_call: TRBJ1-1
cdr3_nt: TGTGCCAGCTGCCCACGCGGGCGCACTGAAGCTTTCTTT
cdr3_aa: CASCPRGRTEAFF